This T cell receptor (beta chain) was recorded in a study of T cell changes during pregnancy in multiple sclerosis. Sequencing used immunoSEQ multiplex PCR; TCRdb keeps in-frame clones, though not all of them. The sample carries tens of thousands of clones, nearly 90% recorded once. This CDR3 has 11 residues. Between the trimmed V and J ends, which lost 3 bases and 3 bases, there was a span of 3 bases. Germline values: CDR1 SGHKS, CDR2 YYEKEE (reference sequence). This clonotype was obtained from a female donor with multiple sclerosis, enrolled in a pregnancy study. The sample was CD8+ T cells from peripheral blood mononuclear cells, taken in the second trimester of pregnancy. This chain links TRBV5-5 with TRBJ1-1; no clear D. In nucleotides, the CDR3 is TGTGCCAGCAGCTCCTACACTGAAGCTTTCTTT. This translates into CASSSYTEAFF.